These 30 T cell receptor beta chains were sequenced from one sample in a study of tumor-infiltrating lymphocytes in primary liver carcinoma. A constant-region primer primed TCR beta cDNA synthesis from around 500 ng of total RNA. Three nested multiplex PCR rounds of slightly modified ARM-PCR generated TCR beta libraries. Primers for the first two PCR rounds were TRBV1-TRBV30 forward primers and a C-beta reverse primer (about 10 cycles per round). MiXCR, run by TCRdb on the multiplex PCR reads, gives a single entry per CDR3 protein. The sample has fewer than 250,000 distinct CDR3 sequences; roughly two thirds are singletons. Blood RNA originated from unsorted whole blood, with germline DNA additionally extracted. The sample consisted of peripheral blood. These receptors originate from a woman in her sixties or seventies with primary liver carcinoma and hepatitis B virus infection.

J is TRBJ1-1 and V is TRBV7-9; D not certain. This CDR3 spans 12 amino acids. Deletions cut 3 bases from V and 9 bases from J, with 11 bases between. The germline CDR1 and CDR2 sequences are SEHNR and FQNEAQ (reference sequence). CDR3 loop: CASSFGIVKAFF. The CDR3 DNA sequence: TGTGCCAGCAGCTTTGGTATCGTTAAAGCTTTCTTT. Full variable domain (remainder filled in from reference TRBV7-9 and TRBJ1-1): DTGVSQNPRHKITKRGQNVTFRCDPISEHNRLYWYRQTLGQGPEFLTYFQNEAQLEKSRLLSDRFSAERPKGSFSTLEIQRTEQGDSAMYLCASSFGIVKAFFGQGTRLTVV.

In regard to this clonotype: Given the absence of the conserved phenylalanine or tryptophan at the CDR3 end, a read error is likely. The CDR3 is CASSQNLRSYNEQFL. The CDR3 nucleotides are TGTGCCAGCAGCCAGAATCTCCGCTCCTACAATGAGCAGTTCCTC. The V and J genes are TRBV4-2 and TRBJ2-1, with no clear D. Trimming shortened V by 3 bases and J by 0 bases, and 9 bases separated the two germline ends. The CDR3 has 15 amino acids. Germline assignment: CDR1 LGHNA and CDR2 YNFKEQ.

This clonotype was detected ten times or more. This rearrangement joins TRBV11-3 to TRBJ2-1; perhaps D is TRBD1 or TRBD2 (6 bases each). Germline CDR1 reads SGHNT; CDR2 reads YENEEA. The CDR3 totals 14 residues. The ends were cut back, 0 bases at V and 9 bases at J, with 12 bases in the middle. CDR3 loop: CASSLEGGGGEQFF. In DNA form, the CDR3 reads TGTGCCAGCAGCTTAGAGGGCGGAGGGGGTGAGCAGTTCTTC.

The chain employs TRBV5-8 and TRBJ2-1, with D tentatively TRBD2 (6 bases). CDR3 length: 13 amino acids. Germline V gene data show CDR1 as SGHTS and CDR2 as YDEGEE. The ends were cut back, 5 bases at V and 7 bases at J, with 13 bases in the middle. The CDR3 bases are TGTGCCAGCAGGCCGGGAGCACGGAATGAGCAGTTCTTC. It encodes CASRPGARNEQFF.

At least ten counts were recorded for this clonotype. The CDR3 protein is CASSQILAGVVTGELFF. CDR3 DNA: TGCGCCAGCAGCCAGATACTAGCGGGAGTAGTCACCGGGGAGCTGTTTTTT. The chain employs TRBV4-1 and TRBJ2-2; 11 bases fit TRBD2. J gave up 4 bases and V 3 bases, and 7 bases lay outside the gene matches. Germline V CDR1 and CDR2: MGHRA, YSYEKL. The CDR3 extends over 17 amino acids.

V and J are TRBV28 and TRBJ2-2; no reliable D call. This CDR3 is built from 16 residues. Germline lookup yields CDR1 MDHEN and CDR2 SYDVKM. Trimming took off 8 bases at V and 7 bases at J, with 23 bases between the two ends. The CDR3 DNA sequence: TGTGCCAGCGGTAAACCTAACGTACAGTCCATCGGGGAGCTGTTTTTT. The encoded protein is CASGKPNVQSIGELFF.

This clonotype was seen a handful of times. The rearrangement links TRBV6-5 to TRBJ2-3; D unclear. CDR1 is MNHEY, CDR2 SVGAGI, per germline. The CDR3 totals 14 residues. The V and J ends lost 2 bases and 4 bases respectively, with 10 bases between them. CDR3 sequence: CASSYGPSPDTQYF. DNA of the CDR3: TGTGCCAGCAGTTACGGACCCAGTCCAGATACGCAGTATTTT.

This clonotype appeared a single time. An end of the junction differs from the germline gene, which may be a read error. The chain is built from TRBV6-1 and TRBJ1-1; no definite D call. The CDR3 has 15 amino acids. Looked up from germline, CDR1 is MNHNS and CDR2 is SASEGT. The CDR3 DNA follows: TGCGCCAGCAACCTGAGGAGGGCCCGCGGCACTGAAGCTTTCTTT. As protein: CASNLRRARGTEAFF.

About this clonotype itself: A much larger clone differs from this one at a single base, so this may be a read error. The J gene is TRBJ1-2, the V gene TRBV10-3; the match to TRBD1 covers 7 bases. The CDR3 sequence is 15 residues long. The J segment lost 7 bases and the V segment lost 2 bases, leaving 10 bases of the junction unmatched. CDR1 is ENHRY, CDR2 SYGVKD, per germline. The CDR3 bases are TGTGCCATCAGTGAGGCGGGACAGACCATATCTGGCTACACCTTC. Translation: CAISEAGQTISGYTF.

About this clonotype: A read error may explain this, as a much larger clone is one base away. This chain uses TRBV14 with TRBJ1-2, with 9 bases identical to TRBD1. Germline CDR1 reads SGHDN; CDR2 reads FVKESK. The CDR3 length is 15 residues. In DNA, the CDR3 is TGTGTCAGCAGCCAAGATACAGGGGGCGTCTATGGCTACACCTTC. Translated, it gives CVSSQDTGGVYGYTF.

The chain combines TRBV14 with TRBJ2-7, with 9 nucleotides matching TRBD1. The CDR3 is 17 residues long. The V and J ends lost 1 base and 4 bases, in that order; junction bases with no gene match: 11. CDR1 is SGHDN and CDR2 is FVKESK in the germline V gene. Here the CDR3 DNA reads TGTGCCAGCAGCCAAGGAACTGAGGGACAGGGCCCGTACGAGCAGTACTTC. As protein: CASSQGTEGQGPYEQYF.

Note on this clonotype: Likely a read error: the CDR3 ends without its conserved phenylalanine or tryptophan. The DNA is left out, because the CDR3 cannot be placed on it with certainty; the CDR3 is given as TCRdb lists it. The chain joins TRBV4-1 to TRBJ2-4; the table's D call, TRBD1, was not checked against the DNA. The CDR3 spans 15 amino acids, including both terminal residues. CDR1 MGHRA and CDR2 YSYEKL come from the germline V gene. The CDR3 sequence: CASRDSPLAKNIQYI.

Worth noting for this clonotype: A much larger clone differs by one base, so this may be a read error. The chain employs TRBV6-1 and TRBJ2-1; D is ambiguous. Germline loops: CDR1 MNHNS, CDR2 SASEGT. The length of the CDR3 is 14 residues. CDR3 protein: CASSDDGVYNGQFF. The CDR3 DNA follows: TGTGCCAGCAGTGATGATGGGGTCTACAATGGGCAGTTCTTC.

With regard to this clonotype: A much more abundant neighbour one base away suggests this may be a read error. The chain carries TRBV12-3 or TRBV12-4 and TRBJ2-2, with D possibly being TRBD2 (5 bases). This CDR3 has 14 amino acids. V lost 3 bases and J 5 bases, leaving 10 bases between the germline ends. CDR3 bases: TGTGCCAGCAGTTTGCGGGTGAAGACCGGGGAGCTGTTTTTT. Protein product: CASSLRVKTGELFF.

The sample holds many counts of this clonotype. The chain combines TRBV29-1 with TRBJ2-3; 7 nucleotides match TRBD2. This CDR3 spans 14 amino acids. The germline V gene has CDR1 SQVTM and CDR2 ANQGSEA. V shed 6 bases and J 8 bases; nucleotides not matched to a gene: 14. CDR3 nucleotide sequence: TGCAGCGTCCTGGGGGAGGGCGGGGTTCGTACGCAGTATTTT. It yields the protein CSVLGEGGVRTQYF.

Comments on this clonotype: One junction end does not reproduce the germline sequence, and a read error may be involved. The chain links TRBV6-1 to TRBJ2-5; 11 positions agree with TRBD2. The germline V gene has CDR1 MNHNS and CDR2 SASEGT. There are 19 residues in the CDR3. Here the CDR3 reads CVSSEVDSGRATGHETQYF. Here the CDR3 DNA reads TGTGTCAGCAGTGAAGTCGATAGCGGGAGGGCCACGGGTCACGAGACCCAGTACTTC.

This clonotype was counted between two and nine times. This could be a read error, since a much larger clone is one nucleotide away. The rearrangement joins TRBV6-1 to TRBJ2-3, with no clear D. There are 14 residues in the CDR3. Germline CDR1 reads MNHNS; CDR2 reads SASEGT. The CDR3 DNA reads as TGTGCCAACAGTGGAAGTCGGTCCACAGATACGCAGTATTTT. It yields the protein CANSGSRSTDTQYF.

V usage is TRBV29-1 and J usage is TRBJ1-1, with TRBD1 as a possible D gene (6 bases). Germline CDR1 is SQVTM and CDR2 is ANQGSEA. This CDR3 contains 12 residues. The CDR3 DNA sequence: TGCAATGTTGAGGGGGGGAAGGCTGAAGCTTTCTTT. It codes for CNVEGGKAEAFF.

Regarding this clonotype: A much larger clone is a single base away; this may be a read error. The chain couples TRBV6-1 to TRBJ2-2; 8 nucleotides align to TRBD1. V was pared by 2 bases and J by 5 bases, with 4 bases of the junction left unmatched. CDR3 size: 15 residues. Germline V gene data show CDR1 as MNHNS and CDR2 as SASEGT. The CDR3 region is CASSECGQGTGELFF. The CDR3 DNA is TGTGCCAGCAGTGAATGTGGACAGGGTACCGGGGAGCTGTTTTTT.

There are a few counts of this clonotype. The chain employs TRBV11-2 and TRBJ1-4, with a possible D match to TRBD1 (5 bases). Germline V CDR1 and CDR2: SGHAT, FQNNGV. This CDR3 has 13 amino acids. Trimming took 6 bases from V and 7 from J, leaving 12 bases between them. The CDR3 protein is CASRDRDREKLFF. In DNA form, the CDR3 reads TGTGCCAGCAGGGATAGGGACCGTGAAAAACTGTTTTTT. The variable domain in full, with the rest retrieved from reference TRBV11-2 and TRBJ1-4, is EAGVAQSPRYKIIEKRQSVAFWCNPISGHATLYWYQQILGQGPKLLIQFQNNGVVDDSQLPKDRFSAERLKGVDSTLKIQPAKLEDSAVYLCASRDRDREKLFFGSGTQLSVL.

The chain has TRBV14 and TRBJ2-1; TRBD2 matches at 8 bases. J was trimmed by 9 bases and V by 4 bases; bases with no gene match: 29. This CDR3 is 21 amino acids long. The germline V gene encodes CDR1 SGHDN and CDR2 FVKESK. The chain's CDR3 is CASSPLGRWGSKTSESGEQFF. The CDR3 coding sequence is TGTGCCAGCAGCCCCCTCGGCCGCTGGGGTTCAAAGACTAGCGAGAGTGGTGAGCAGTTCTTC.

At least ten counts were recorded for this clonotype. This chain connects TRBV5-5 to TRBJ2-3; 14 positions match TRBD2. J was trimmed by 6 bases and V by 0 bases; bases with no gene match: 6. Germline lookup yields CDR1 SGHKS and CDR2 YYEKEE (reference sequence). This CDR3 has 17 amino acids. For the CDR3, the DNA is TGTGCCAGCAGCTTGGGAGGGACTAGCGGGAGTCTGGATACGCAGTATTTT. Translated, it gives CASSLGGTSGSLDTQYF.

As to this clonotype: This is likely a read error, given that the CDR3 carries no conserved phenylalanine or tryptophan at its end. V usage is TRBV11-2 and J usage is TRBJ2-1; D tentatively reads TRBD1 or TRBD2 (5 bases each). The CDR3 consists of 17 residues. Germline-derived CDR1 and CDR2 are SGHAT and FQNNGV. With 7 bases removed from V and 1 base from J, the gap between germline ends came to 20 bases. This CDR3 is CASTGRLGRASYNEQFL. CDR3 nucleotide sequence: TGTGCCAGCACCGGGCGCTTGGGACGGGCTTCCTACAATGAGCAGTTCCTC.

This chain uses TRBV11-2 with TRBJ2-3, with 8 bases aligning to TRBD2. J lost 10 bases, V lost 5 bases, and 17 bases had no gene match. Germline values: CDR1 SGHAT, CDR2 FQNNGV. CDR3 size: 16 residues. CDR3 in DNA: TGTGCCAGCAGCATCCCAACTAGCGGCCTGGTAGGGCCGCAGTATTTT. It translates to CASSIPTSGLVGPQYF.

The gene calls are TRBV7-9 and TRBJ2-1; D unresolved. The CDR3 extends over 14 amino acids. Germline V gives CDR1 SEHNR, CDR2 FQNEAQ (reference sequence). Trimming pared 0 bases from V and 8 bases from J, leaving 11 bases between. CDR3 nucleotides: TGTGCCAGCAGCTTAGCCCGGGCTTGGGATGAGCAGTTCTTC. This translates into CASSLARAWDEQFF.

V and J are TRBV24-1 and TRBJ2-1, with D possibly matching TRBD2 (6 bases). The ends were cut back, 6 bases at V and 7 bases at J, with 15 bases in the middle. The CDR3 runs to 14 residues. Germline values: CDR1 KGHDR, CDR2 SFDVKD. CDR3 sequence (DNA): TGTGCCACCAGTTTGGCGGGAAAGAGGAATGAGCAGTTCTTC. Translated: CATSLAGKRNEQFF.

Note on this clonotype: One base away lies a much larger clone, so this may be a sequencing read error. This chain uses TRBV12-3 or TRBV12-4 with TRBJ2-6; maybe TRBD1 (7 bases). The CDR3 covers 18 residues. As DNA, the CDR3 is TGTGCCAGCAGATCGAAGACAGGGCGGCGCGGGAAGGCCAACGCCCTGACTTTC. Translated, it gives CASRSKTGRRGKANALTF.

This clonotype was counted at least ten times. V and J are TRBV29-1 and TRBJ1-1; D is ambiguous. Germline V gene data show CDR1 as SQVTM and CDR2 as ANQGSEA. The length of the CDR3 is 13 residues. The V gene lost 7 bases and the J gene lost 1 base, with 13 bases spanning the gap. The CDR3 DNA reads TGCAGCGCTCAGAGCCAGAAGAACACTGAAGCTTTCTTT. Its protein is CSAQSQKNTEAFF.

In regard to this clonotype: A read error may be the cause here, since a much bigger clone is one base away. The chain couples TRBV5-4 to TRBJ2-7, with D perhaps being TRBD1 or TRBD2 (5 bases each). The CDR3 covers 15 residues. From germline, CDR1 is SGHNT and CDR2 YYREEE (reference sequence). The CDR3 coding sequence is TGTGGCAGCAGCCCCGGGACGGCGGCTGTGCACGAGCAGTACTTC. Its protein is CGSSPGTAAVHEQYF.

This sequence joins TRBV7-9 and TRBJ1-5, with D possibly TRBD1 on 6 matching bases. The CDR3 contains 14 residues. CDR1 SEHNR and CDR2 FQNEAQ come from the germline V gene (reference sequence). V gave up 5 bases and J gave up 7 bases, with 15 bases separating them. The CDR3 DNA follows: TGTGCCAGCAGCCCGGGCCAGGGGATCCAGCCCCAGCATTTT. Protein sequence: CASSPGQGIQPQHF. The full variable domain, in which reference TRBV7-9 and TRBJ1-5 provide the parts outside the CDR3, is DTGVSQNPRHKITKRGQNVTFRCDPISEHNRLYWYRQTLGQGPEFLTYFQNEAQLEKSRLLSDRFSAERPKGSFSTLEIQRTEQGDSAMYLCASSPGQGIQPQHFGDGTRLSIL.